This entry lists 30 T cell receptor beta chains sequenced from one sample in a study of molecular identifiers for immune sequencing clone quantification. TCRdb reprocessed the PCR reads with MiXCR, giving one entry per CDR3 protein. The sample has tens of thousands of distinct CDR3 sequences; roughly 36% are singletons. Sequencing input: naive CD8+ T cells from blood, with Jurkat cell RNA spiked in. The subset denotes: FACS-sorted CD8+CD4-CCR7+CD45RA+ naive T cells. These receptors were obtained from a human donor in good health. Some libraries in this study had Jurkat cell RNA spiked in.

For this clonotype: A much larger clonotype is one base distant, so this may be a read error. Because the CDR3's place on the DNA is in doubt, the DNA is left out and the CDR3 is given as listed by TCRdb. This chain links TRBV6-6 with TRBJ2-6. The germline gives CDR1 MNHNY, CDR2 SVGAGI (reference sequence). Termini included, the CDR3 measures 16 amino acids. The CDR3 here is CASRTSVGSGANVQTF.

This clonotype was counted many times. The V call is TRBV7-6, the J call TRBJ2-1; 11 bases map to TRBD2. The CDR3 consists of 15 residues. Germline V gives CDR1 SGHVS, CDR2 FNYEAQ. The J segment lost 7 bases and the V segment lost 5 bases, leaving 7 bases of the junction unmatched. CDR3 sequence: CASSVLAGGLNEQFF. Here the CDR3 DNA reads TGTGCCAGCAGCGTTCTAGCGGGAGGACTAAATGAGCAGTTCTTC.

Remarks on this clonotype: A clone one base away is much larger, so this may be a read error. This rearrangement joins TRBV7-9 to TRBJ1-4; D might be TRBD1 (6 bases). The CDR3 extends over 14 amino acids. Germline CDR1 is SEHNR and CDR2 is FQNEAQ (reference sequence). Trimming pared 5 bases from V and 10 bases from J, leaving 17 bases between. This CDR3 is CASSPTSKGGKLFF. The CDR3 region has the DNA TGTGCCAGCAGCCCGACATCCAAAGGGGGAAAACTGTTTTTT.

The chain employs TRBV28 and TRBJ1-5, with D hard to call. Germline V lookup: CDR1 MDHEN, CDR2 SYDVKM. Trimming stripped 2 bases from V and 4 bases from J, with 6 bases between. The CDR3 totals 13 residues. The CDR3 DNA is TGTGCCAGCAGTTTAGCGGTGAATCAGCCCCAGCATTTT. Its protein product is CASSLAVNQPQHF.

A note on this clonotype: This is likely a read error, given that the CDR3 carries no conserved phenylalanine or tryptophan at its end. The rearrangement uses TRBV10-3 and TRBJ2-5, with D possibly called TRBD1 or TRBD2 (5 bases each). Germline values: CDR1 ENHRY, CDR2 SYGVKD. The CDR3 has 13 amino acids. Between the trimmed V and J ends, which lost 5 bases and 2 bases, there was a span of 9 bases. The CDR3, as DNA: TGTGCCATCAGTCCGGGACCTCAAGAGACCCAGTACCTC. It specifies CAISPGPQETQYL.

In its sample, this clonotype was seen a few times. The chain uses TRBV24-1 and TRBJ2-1; 8 nucleotides agree with TRBD1. CDR1 and CDR2 from the germline V gene are KGHDR and SFDVKD. V dropped 6 bases and J dropped 9; count of bases not matched to a gene: 9. This CDR3 region has 14 residues. In DNA form, the CDR3 reads TGTGCCACCAGTATAACAGGGGGTGGAAGTGAGCAGTTCTTC. Its translation: CATSITGGGSEQFF.

This clonotype was recorded many times. The J gene is TRBJ2-1, the V gene TRBV20-1; 10 nucleotides match TRBD2. Germline V lookup: CDR1 DFQATT, CDR2 SNEGSKA (reference sequence). With 4 bases clipped from V and 8 bases from J, the junction kept 5 bases outside the gene matches. The CDR3 loop spans 13 amino acids. The CDR3, as DNA: TGCAGTGCTAACGGACTAGCGGTTGATGAGCAGTTCTTC. Translating gives CSANGLAVDEQFF.

The genes are TRBV5-4 and TRBJ1-1; D unclear. This CDR3 contains 13 residues. CDR1 and CDR2 (germline): SGHNT, YYREEE (reference sequence). V lost 2 bases, J lost 5 bases, and 10 bases lay in between. The CDR3 DNA follows: TGTGCCAGCAGCTTAATACTGACGACTGAAGCTTTCTTT. It specifies CASSLILTTEAFF.

The V and J genes are TRBV6-5 and TRBJ2-5; maybe TRBD2 (6 bases). The CDR3 runs to 13 residues. Per germline, CDR1 MNHEY and CDR2 SVGAGI. Trimming took 7 bases from V and 4 from J, leaving 13 bases between them. In DNA, the CDR3 is TGTGCCAGCACCGGTCAGGGAGGAGAGACCCAGTACTTC. As protein: CASTGQGGETQYF.

This clonotype was counted ten times or more. The rearrangement uses TRBV13 and TRBJ1-5; D gene uncertain. This CDR3 is 12 amino acids long. CDR1 is PRHDT, CDR2 FYEKMQ, per germline (reference sequence). Trimming took off 5 bases at V and 2 bases at J, with 4 bases between the two ends. CDR3 protein: CASSRGNQPQHF. CDR3 sequence (DNA): TGTGCCAGCAGCCGAGGCAATCAGCCCCAGCATTTT.

On this clonotype: A much larger clone differs from this one at a single base, so this may be a read error. DNA for the CDR3: TGTGCCAGCACCGGCCTTATTACCAAAAACATTCTGTACTTC. Translation gives CASTGLITKNILYF. The chain is built from TRBV6-2 or TRBV6-3 and TRBJ2-4; no reliable D call. CDR3 size: 14 residues. Germline V lookup: CDR1 MNHEY, CDR2 SVGEGT.

Points on this clonotype: A much larger clone lies one base from this, so it may be a read error. The V and J genes are TRBV29-1 and TRBJ2-7; the match to TRBD2 covers 9 bases. Germline values: CDR1 SQVTM, CDR2 ANQGSEA. The CDR3 has 13 amino acids. V lost 3 bases, J lost 5 bases, and 5 bases stayed unmatched. Here the CDR3 reads CSVEIAGADEQYF. In DNA, the CDR3 is TGCAGCGTTGAGATAGCGGGGGCCGACGAGCAGTACTTC.

This clonotype has at least ten counts. This chain joins TRBV10-2 and TRBJ1-5; D call uncertain. The CDR3 is 12 residues long. Germline V gene data show CDR1 as WSHSY and CDR2 as SAAADI. Trimming left V 2 bases short and J 3 bases short, with 2 bases between. The CDR3 region has the DNA TGCGCCAGCAGTGAGGTCAATCAGCCCCAGCATTTT. This encodes CASSEVNQPQHF.

Points on this clonotype: A read error is possible here, since a much larger clone lies one base away. The CDR3 reads CTSSFTYEQYF. The CDR3, as DNA: TGTACCAGCAGCTTCACTTACGAGCAGTACTTC. The chain uses TRBV7-9 and TRBJ2-7, with unresolved D. This CDR3 comprises 11 residues. Germline V CDR1 and CDR2: SEHNR, FQNEAQ (reference sequence).

Note on this clonotype: A much larger clone differs from this one at a single base, so this may be a read error. The V gene is TRBV29-1, the J gene TRBJ1-1, with D perhaps matching TRBD1 (5 bases). The CDR3 loop spans 14 amino acids. Germline CDR1 SQVTM, CDR2 ANQGSEA. CDR3 DNA sequence: TGCAGCGTCAACCTGGAGGGGTCGGGCACTGGAGCTTTCTTT. Its translation: CSVNLEGSGTGAFF.

This chain uses TRBV5-6 with TRBJ2-1; TRBD1 is a possible D gene (5 bases). The CDR3 runs to 16 residues. Germline assignment: CDR1 SGHDT and CDR2 YYEEEE. V lost 4 bases to trimming and J lost 3 bases, with 17 bases between them. The CDR3 reads CASSISAGLFYNEQFF. The CDR3 coding sequence is TGTGCCAGCAGCATTTCGGCAGGGTTATTCTACAATGAGCAGTTCTTC.

Points on this clonotype: A much larger clone sits a single nucleotide away, making a read error possible. V usage is TRBV28 and J usage is TRBJ2-6, with a tentative D call TRBD1 (5 bases). Germline CDR1 is MDHEN and CDR2 is SYDVKM. The CDR3 runs 13 residues. The CDR3 loop reads CASRASGANALTF. CDR3 DNA: TGTGCCAGCAGAGCCTCTGGGGCCAACGCCCTGACTTTC.

This clonotype has more than one count but fewer than ten. V is TRBV5-1 and J is TRBJ2-7, with a tentative D call TRBD1 (5 bases). Germline V lookup: CDR1 SGHRS, CDR2 YFSETQ. V was cut by 2 bases and J by 4 bases, with 10 bases left in between. The CDR3 length is 13 residues. The CDR3 DNA reads as TGCGCCAGCAGCTTACAGGTTCTTTACGAGCAGTACTTC. It specifies CASSLQVLYEQYF.

The sample holds a few counts of this clonotype. V gene TRBV6-2 or TRBV6-3 combines with J gene TRBJ1-5; D is perhaps TRBD1 (5 bases). CDR3 length: 13 amino acids. Per the germline V gene, CDR1 is MNHEY and CDR2 is SVGEGT. Between the trimmed V and J ends, which lost 8 bases and 5 bases, there was a span of 13 bases. CDR3 DNA sequence: TGTGCCAGCCGGGACGGCACCCATCAGCCCCAGCATTTT. Encoded protein: CASRDGTHQPQHF.

This clonotype was picked up a small number of times. This chain links TRBV11-3 with TRBJ2-1; D not certain. This CDR3 has 13 residues. CDR1 is SGHNT and CDR2 is YENEEA in the germline V gene. Trimming left V 1 base short and J 10 bases short, with 11 bases between. In nucleotides, the CDR3 is TGTGCCAGCAGCTTAGTTCGGGCAACCGAGCAGTTCTTC. This translates into CASSLVRATEQFF.

Points on this clonotype: One junction end does not reproduce the germline sequence, and a read error may be involved. In DNA form, the CDR3 reads TGTGCCAGCAGCTCCGGACTAGCGGGGTCCTCGAACACCGGGGAGCTGCTTTTT. Its translation: CASSSGLAGSSNTGELLF. This chain joins TRBV7-2 and TRBJ2-2, with 12 nucleotides matching TRBD2. The germline V gene encodes CDR1 SGHTA and CDR2 FQGNSA. The CDR3 sequence is 18 residues long.

This clonotype was counted only a few times. This chain connects TRBV20-1 to TRBJ2-5; TRBD2 aligns across 7 bases. V lost 0 bases and J lost 4; bases outside the gene matches: 8. Germline lookup yields CDR1 DFQATT and CDR2 SNEGSKA (reference sequence). This CDR3 spans 15 amino acids. This chain's CDR3 is CSARDWLAEGETQYF. The CDR3 DNA follows: TGCAGTGCTAGAGATTGGCTAGCGGAGGGAGAGACCCAGTACTTC.

This clonotype was seen only a few times. This chain links TRBV23-1 with TRBJ1-5, with D unclear. TRBV23-1 falls under the ORF class, with uncertain function. Deletions cut 2 bases from V and 2 bases from J, with 10 bases between. This CDR3 region has 15 residues. CDR3 protein: CASSQASRRNQPQHF. CDR3 DNA: TGCGCCAGCAGTCAAGCTTCACGACGCAATCAGCCCCAGCATTTT.

V gene TRBV12-3 or TRBV12-4 combines with J gene TRBJ2-5; D is uncertain. Trimming shortened V by 1 base and J by 4 bases, and 4 bases separated the two germline ends. The CDR3 contains 12 residues. In DNA, the CDR3 is TGTGCCAGCAGTTTAGGCTCAGAGACCCAGTACTTC. It translates to CASSLGSETQYF.

The rearrangement links TRBV7-9 to TRBJ2-5; D is ambiguous. The CDR3 has 15 residues. CDR1 SEHNR and CDR2 FQNEAQ come from the germline V gene (reference sequence). Trimming took off 5 bases at V and 1 base at J, with 14 bases between the two ends. The CDR3 DNA follows: TGTGCCAGCAGCGGTAGGATCCAGGCCCAAGAGACCCAGTACTTC. Its translation is CASSGRIQAQETQYF.

This chain connects TRBV28 to TRBJ2-1, with D possibly being TRBD2 (5 bases). With 6 bases removed from V and 0 bases from J, the gap between germline ends came to 6 bases. In germline, CDR1 is MDHEN, CDR2 SYDVKM. This CDR3 is 13 amino acids long. The CDR3 DNA is TGTGCCAGCAGCCGGGGCTCCTACAATGAGCAGTTCTTC. As protein: CASSRGSYNEQFF.

The CDR3 sequence is CSANGGLFTYNEQFF. CDR3 coding DNA: TGCAGTGCTAATGGTGGGCTATTCACCTACAATGAGCAGTTCTTC. The chain links TRBV20-1 to TRBJ2-1; D not certain. CDR1 DFQATT and CDR2 SNEGSKA come from the germline V gene (reference sequence). This CDR3 contains 15 residues. The V gene lost 4 bases and the J gene lost 2 bases, with 15 bases spanning the gap.

This clonotype was counted ten times or more. This chain links TRBV15 with TRBJ1-3; tentative D call: TRBD1 (5 bases). The CDR3 totals 17 residues. Looked up from germline, CDR1 is LNHNV and CDR2 is YYDKDF (reference sequence). V was pared by 1 base and J by 2 bases, with 15 bases between. Here the CDR3 DNA reads TGTGCCACCAGCAGAGGAGGAAGGGGACGAACTGGAAACACCATATATTTT. Translated: CATSRGGRGRTGNTIYF. Supplemented by reference TRBV15 and TRBJ1-3, the full variable domain reads DAMVIQNPRYQVTQFGKPVTLSCSQTLNHNVMYWYQQKSSQAPKLLFHYYDKDFNNEADTPDNFQSRRPNTSFCFLDIRSPGLGDTAMYLCATSRGGRGRTGNTIYFGEGSWLTVV.

The V and J genes are TRBV27 and TRBJ2-7; the D is unclear. Deletions cut 4 bases from V and 6 bases from J, with 16 bases between. In germline, CDR1 is MNHEY, CDR2 SMNVEV (reference sequence). The CDR3 spans 14 residues. The CDR3 region has the DNA TGTGCCAGCAGTTCCGGTACCGGAAACTTCGAGCAGTACTTC. Translating it yields CASSSGTGNFEQYF.

The chain employs TRBV10-3 and TRBJ1-1, with D uncertain. Germline assignment: CDR1 ENHRY and CDR2 SYGVKD. V shed 10 bases and J shed 1 base, with 19 bases lying between them. The CDR3 is 15 amino acids. The CDR3 protein is CASVPTGSGNTEAFF. CDR3 sequence (DNA): TGTGCCAGCGTACCAACTGGGTCGGGGAACACTGAAGCTTTCTTT.